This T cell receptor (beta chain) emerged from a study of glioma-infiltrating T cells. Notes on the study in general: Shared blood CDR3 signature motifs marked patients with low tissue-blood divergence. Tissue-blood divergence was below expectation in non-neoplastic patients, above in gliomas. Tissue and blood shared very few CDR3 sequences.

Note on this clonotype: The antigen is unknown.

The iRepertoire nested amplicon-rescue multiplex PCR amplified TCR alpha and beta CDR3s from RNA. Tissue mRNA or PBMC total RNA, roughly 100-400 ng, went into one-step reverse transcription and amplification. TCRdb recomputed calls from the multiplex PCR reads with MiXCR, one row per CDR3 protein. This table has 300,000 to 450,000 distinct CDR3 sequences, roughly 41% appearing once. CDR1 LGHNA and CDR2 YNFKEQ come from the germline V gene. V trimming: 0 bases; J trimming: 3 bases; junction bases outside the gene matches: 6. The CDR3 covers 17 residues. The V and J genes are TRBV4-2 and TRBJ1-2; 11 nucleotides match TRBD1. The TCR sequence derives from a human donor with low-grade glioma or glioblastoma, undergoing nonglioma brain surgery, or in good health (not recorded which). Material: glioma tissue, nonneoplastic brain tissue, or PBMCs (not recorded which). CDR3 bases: TGTGCCAGCAGCCAAGACCCTGGGACAGGGGGATACTATGGCTACACCTTC. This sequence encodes CASSQDPGTGGYYGYTF.